The rows below give T cell receptor beta chains drawn from one sample of a study of cytomegalovirus exposure and HLA in healthy donors. Some clones are missing from TCRdb's copy, which holds only in-frame ones; the method was immunoSEQ multiplex PCR. The table includes some 260,000 clones, about 88% detected once. Sequencing was carried out using PBMCs. All receptors derive from a man aged 18 to 29 in good health and CMV-seropositive. CDR3s include the opening cysteine and the closing phenylalanine or tryptophan.

J: TRBJ2-6; length: 12; V: TRBV7-6; CDR3: CASTSGANVLTF
J: TRBJ2-5; length: 14; V: TRBV27; CDR3: CASSFGQGYETQYF
J: TRBJ2-1; length: 13; V: TRBV7-7; CDR3: CASSLGEGTEQFF
J: TRBJ1-2; length: 15; V: TRBV2; CDR3: CASSGWGKNAYGYTF
J: TRBJ2-7; length: 11; V: TRBV10-1; CDR3: CASSDQGEQYF
J: TRBJ2-3; length: 14; V: TRBV30; CDR3: CAWSGTGYTDTQYF
J: TRBJ1-5; length: 17; V: TRBV5-1; CDR3: CASSPARQGYDNQPQHF
J: TRBJ2-5; length: 14; V: TRBV2; CDR3: CASSDTAREETQYF
J: TRBJ2-1; length: 16; V: TRBV5-6; CDR3: CASSWTSGSSYNEQFF
J: TRBJ2-5; length: 16; V: TRBV7-2; CDR3: CASSLARTRAQETQYF
J: TRBJ2-3; length: 13; V: TRBV2; CDR3: CASSGGGLDTQYF
J: TRBJ1-5; length: 15; V: TRBV28; CDR3: CASSAGGLSNQPQHF
J: TRBJ2-7; length: 13; V: TRBV5-1; CDR3: CASSSGTGFEQYF
J: TRBJ2-7; length: 15; V: TRBV29-1; CDR3: CSVLFNSGTFYEQYF